Shown below are 2 T cell receptor beta chains from a single sample sequenced in a study of Graves' ophthalmopathy and Graves' hyperthyroidism. RNA served as the template for amplifying TCR beta CDR3 regions. The authors performed first-round RT-PCR with HTBI primers and then a second-round multiplex PCR. TCRdb redid the calling of the multiplex PCR reads with MiXCR, one entry per CDR3 protein. The table has 400,000 to 450,000 distinct CDR3 sequences, over 20% seen once. The specimen sequenced was peripheral blood. The receptors were sampled from a young woman with stable Graves' hyperthyroidism.

Note on this clonotype: A much larger clonotype is one base distant, so this may be a read error. The J gene is TRBJ1-1, the V gene TRBV12-3 or TRBV12-4; D uncertain. The CDR3 sequence is 12 residues long. The CDR3 loop reads CASRPVRTEACF. CDR3 nucleotides: TGTGCCAGCAGACCTGTGAGGACTGAAGCTTGCTTT.

The CDR3 region is CASSSSRDRVGGYTF. CDR3 nucleotides: TGTGCCAGCAGCTCGTCCCGGGACAGGGTCGGTGGCTACACCTTC. The chain links TRBV7-9 to TRBJ1-2, with 9 bases that match TRBD1. CDR1 is SEHNR and CDR2 is FQNEAQ in the germline V gene (reference sequence). V lost 4 bases, J lost 7 bases, and 10 bases stayed unmatched. There are 15 residues in the CDR3.